One sample yielded the 27 T cell receptor beta chains listed below, sequenced in a study of blood T cell repertoires in COVID-19. Repertoires were generated with immunoSEQ multiplex PCR, while TCRdb's copy carries only in-frame clones and drops some. The data hold around 250,000 clones, with around nine tenths observed a single time. The sample comprised peripheral blood. Receptors were obtained from an older woman who had recovered from COVID-19.

The chain combines TRBV5-6 with TRBJ1-1; 7 nucleotides agree with TRBD1. Germline V gene sequence: CDR1 SGHDT, CDR2 YYEEEE. V lost 10 bases and J lost 5; bases outside the gene matches: 8. There are 12 residues in the CDR3. In DNA form, the CDR3 reads TGTGCCTCCCGACAGGGAAGGACTGAAGCTTTCTTT. Protein: CASRQGRTEAFF. The whole variable domain, filled in from reference TRBV5-6 and TRBJ1-1, reads DAGVTQSPTHLIKTRGQQVTLRCSPKSGHDTVSWYQQALGQGPQFIFQYYEEEERQRGNFPDRFSGHQFPNYSSELNVNALLLGDSALYLCASRQGRTEAFFGQGTRLTVV.

The chain employs TRBV6-5 and TRBJ2-3; TRBD2 matches 14 bases. Germline-derived CDR1 and CDR2 are MNHEY and SVGAGI. CDR3 size: 15 residues. The trim removed 6 bases at V and 7 bases at J, leaving 6 bases unmatched. In nucleotides, the CDR3 is TGTGCCAGCAGCTCTGGGACTAGCGGGGGATATACGCAGTATTTT. As protein: CASSSGTSGGYTQYF.

The chain recombines TRBV3-1 (or the pseudogene TRBV3-2) with TRBJ2-3; TRBD2 agrees at 8 bases. The CDR3 loop spans 17 amino acids. J was trimmed by 1 base and V by 3 bases; bases with no gene match: 9. Germline CDR1 LGHDT, CDR2 YNNKEL (reference sequence). The CDR3, as DNA: TGTGCCAGCAGCCAGTGGTCGGGGGGGCCTGGCACAGATACGCAGTATTTT. Its translation is CASSQWSGGPGTDTQYF.

The chain uses TRBV14 and TRBJ2-7; TRBD1 might be the D (5 bases). V dropped 4 bases and J dropped 3 bases, with 7 bases sitting between them. CDR3 length: 12 amino acids. CDR1 and CDR2 (germline): SGHDN, FVKESK. The CDR3 spells CASSPQGYEQYF. The CDR3 DNA is TGTGCCAGCAGCCCTCAGGGCTACGAGCAGTACTTC.

CDR3: CASSPQIGTGNSPLHF. CDR3 DNA: TGTGCCAGCTCACCACAGATCGGGACAGGGAATTCACCCCTCCACTTT. V gene TRBV18 combines with J gene TRBJ1-6; 9 positions match TRBD1. The V segment lost 1 base and the J segment 7 bases; nucleotides outside the gene matches: 5. This CDR3 is 16 amino acids long. Germline CDR1 reads KGHSH; CDR2 reads LQKENI.

The chain employs TRBV9 and TRBJ1-5; TRBD1 might be the D (5 bases). Between the trimmed V and J ends, which lost 0 bases and 2 bases, there was a span of 9 bases. The CDR3 consists of 15 residues. CDR1 is SGDLS, CDR2 YYNGEE, per germline. The CDR3 sequence: CASSVGRAGNQPQHF. Written as DNA, the CDR3 is TGTGCCAGCAGCGTAGGCAGGGCGGGCAATCAGCCCCAGCATTTT.

The chain joins TRBV7-2 to TRBJ1-5, with D tentatively TRBD1 (5 bases). V lost 4 bases and J lost 4, with 14 bases in between. The germline gives CDR1 SGHTA, CDR2 FQGNSA. This CDR3 is 15 amino acids long. As DNA, the CDR3 is TGTGCCAGCAGCTCAACCGGGACTACGAATCAGCCCCAGCATTTT. It specifies CASSSTGTTNQPQHF. The whole variable domain, remainder taken from reference TRBV7-2 and TRBJ1-5, is GAGVSQSPSNKVTEKGKDVELRCDPISGHTALYWYRQSLGQGLEFLIYFQGNSAPDKSGLPSDRFSAERTGGSVSTLTIQRTQQEDSAVYLCASSSTGTTNQPQHFGDGTRLSIL.

The CDR3 here is CASSPLGSSGNTIYF. Written as DNA, the CDR3 is TGTGCCAGCTCACCCCTCGGGAGCTCTGGAAACACCATATATTTT. The rearrangement joins TRBV18 to TRBJ1-3; D is uncertain. The ends were cut back, 3 bases at V and 0 bases at J, with 9 bases in the middle. Germline values: CDR1 KGHSH, CDR2 LQKENI. The CDR3 covers 15 residues.

Concerning this clone: One end of the junction does not line up with germline, which may come from a read error. The CDR3 sequence: CASSQGPHELFF. As DNA, the CDR3 is TGTGCCAGCAGTCAAGGGCCCCACGAACTGTTTTTT. The chain has TRBV3-1 (or the pseudogene TRBV3-2) and TRBJ1-4; D not certain. The CDR3 has 12 residues. Germline values: CDR1 LGHDT, CDR2 YNNKEL (reference sequence).

The chain links TRBV6-1 to TRBJ2-4, with 11 bases matching TRBD1. This CDR3 has 18 amino acids. Germline-derived CDR1 and CDR2 are MNHNS and SASEGT. The V gene end was trimmed by 1 base and the J gene end by 1 base; junction bases not matched to a gene: 6. For the CDR3, the DNA is TGTGCCAGCAGTGAAGGGGACAGGGGGTTGGTGGCCAAAAACATTCAGTACTTC. Translation: CASSEGDRGLVAKNIQYF.

The chain employs TRBV7-9 and TRBJ1-6, with 8 positions matching TRBD1. V dropped 4 bases and J dropped 0; count of bases not matched to a gene: 5. Germline loops: CDR1 SEHNR, CDR2 FQNEAQ (reference sequence). This CDR3 is built from 17 residues. This CDR3 reads CASSSNRGSSYNSPLHF. The CDR3 DNA reads as TGTGCCAGCAGCTCGAACAGGGGGAGCTCCTATAATTCACCCCTCCACTTT.

The gene calls are TRBV5-1 and TRBJ1-1, with 8 bases aligning to TRBD1. This CDR3 region has 15 residues. CDR1 SGHRS and CDR2 YFSETQ come from the germline V gene. V shed 0 bases and J 1 base; nucleotides not matched to a gene: 2. The CDR3, as DNA: TGCGCCAGCAGCTTGGAACAGGGGGGGAACACTGAAGCTTTCTTT. Residues: CASSLEQGGNTEAFF.

V usage is TRBV6-1 and J usage is TRBJ2-1; TRBD1 matches 7 bases. This CDR3 spans 20 amino acids. Germline CDR1 and CDR2: MNHNS and SASEGT. The junction had 23 bases not matched to a gene; V was cut back by 1 base and J by 8 bases. The CDR3 sequence is CASSEDLAMRPSQQGDEQFF. The CDR3 DNA sequence: TGTGCCAGCAGTGAAGATTTAGCGATGAGGCCATCACAGCAGGGGGATGAGCAGTTCTTC.

The chain's CDR3 is CASSPQGTGNTIYF. The CDR3 bases are TGTGCCAGCAGCCCACAGGGAACTGGAAACACCATATATTTT. The chain is built from TRBV9 and TRBJ1-3, with D possibly matching TRBD1 (6 bases). Per germline, CDR1 SGDLS and CDR2 YYNGEE. V was pared by 4 bases and J by 2 bases, with 10 bases between. This CDR3 is 14 amino acids long. Based on the CDR3 plus reference TRBV9 and TRBJ1-3, the full variable domain is DSGVTQTPKHLITATGQRVTLRCSPRSGDLSVYWYQQSLDQGLQFLIQYYNGEERAKGNILERFSAQQFPDLHSELNLSSLELGDSALYFCASSPQGTGNTIYFGEGSWLTVV.

The J gene is TRBJ1-6, the V gene TRBV7-2; 7 bases fit TRBD1. CDR1 SGHTA and CDR2 FQGNSA come from the germline V gene. V shed 5 bases and J 5 bases; nucleotides not matched to a gene: 6. This CDR3 is 15 amino acids long. The CDR3: CASSTGQRDNSPLHF. CDR3 coding DNA: TGTGCCAGCAGCACGGGACAGCGAGATAATTCACCCCTCCACTTT.

This chain connects TRBV5-5 to TRBJ1-4, with unresolved D. Trimming removed 0 bases at V and 0 bases at J, with 3 bases between. CDR3 length: 14 residues. Germline CDR1 is SGHKS and CDR2 is YYEKEE (reference sequence). CDR3 loop: CASSLGPTNEKLFF. The CDR3 DNA reads TGTGCCAGCAGCTTGGGGCCAACTAATGAAAAACTGTTTTTT.

V usage is TRBV4-1 and J usage is TRBJ1-6, with D possibly being TRBD1 (6 bases). The CDR3 is made up of 19 amino acids. Trimming pared 0 bases from V and 3 bases from J, leaving 18 bases between. The germline V gene encodes CDR1 MGHRA and CDR2 YSYEKL. CDR3 loop: CASSQDETRGRGYNSPLHF. CDR3 sequence (DNA): TGCGCCAGCAGCCAAGACGAGACCAGGGGCAGGGGCTATAATTCACCCCTCCACTTT.

The chain uses TRBV24-1 and TRBJ2-1; possible D gene TRBD1, 6 bases. Per the germline V gene, CDR1 is KGHDR and CDR2 is SFDVKD. Trimming pared 3 bases from V and 2 bases from J, leaving 10 bases between. The CDR3 has 15 amino acids. The CDR3 sequence: CATSDLSGAYNEQFF. The CDR3 bases are TGTGCCACCAGTGATCTCTCAGGGGCCTACAATGAGCAGTTCTTC.

V gene TRBV14 combines with J gene TRBJ2-3; D might be TRBD1 (6 bases). Looked up from germline, CDR1 is SGHDN and CDR2 is FVKESK. Trimming shortened V by 1 base and J by 3 bases, and 14 bases separated the two germline ends. This CDR3 has 16 residues. The DNA for the CDR3 is TGTGCCAGCAGCCAAGTCCTACAGGGTGGGACAGATACGCAGTATTTT. Translating gives CASSQVLQGGTDTQYF.

The chain recombines TRBV7-9 with TRBJ1-1; D remains unclear. Looked up from germline, CDR1 is SEHNR and CDR2 is FQNEAQ (reference sequence). Trimming left V 2 bases short and J 1 base short, with 11 bases between. There are 15 residues in the CDR3. The CDR3 DNA is TGTGCCAGCAGCTTATATGGTAGCCGGAACACTGAAGCTTTCTTT. Its protein product is CASSLYGSRNTEAFF.

The V call is TRBV18, the J call TRBJ1-4, with D maybe TRBD1 (5 bases). The germline V and J ends were trimmed by 6 bases and 8 bases, with 16 bases remaining between them. CDR3 size: 14 residues. CDR1 KGHSH and CDR2 LQKENI come from the germline V gene. The CDR3 loop is CASSRDSSLEKLFF. The CDR3 bases are TGTGCCAGCTCCAGGGACTCCTCGTTAGAAAAACTGTTTTTT.

The chain recombines TRBV27 with TRBJ2-7; 9 bases line up with TRBD1. Germline assignment: CDR1 MNHEY and CDR2 SMNVEV (reference sequence). The CDR3 runs 13 residues. With 1 base clipped from V and 7 bases from J, the junction kept 2 bases outside the gene matches. Here the CDR3 DNA reads TGTGCCAGCAGTTTATTTGGGACAGGGGAGCAGTACTTC. Protein sequence: CASSLFGTGEQYF.

This rearrangement joins TRBV28 to TRBJ2-5, with TRBD1 identical over 7 bases. Per germline, CDR1 MDHEN and CDR2 SYDVKM. The CDR3 runs to 14 residues. V was pared by 1 base and J by 7 bases, with 6 bases of the junction left unmatched. CDR3 residues: CASSLYRGRGTQYF. As DNA, the CDR3 is TGTGCCAGCAGTTTATACAGGGGCAGGGGGACCCAGTACTTC.

The rearrangement uses TRBV27 and TRBJ2-6; D unresolved. The CDR3 sequence is 15 residues long. Germline V CDR1 and CDR2: MNHEY, SMNVEV (reference sequence). Trimming pared 5 bases from V and 2 bases from J, leaving 10 bases between. CDR3 nucleotide sequence: TGTGCCAGCAGTATATGGGCACCTGGGGCCAACGTCCTGACTTTC. Amino acids: CASSIWAPGANVLTF.

V and J are TRBV19 and TRBJ2-2, with D maybe TRBD1 (6 bases). The ends were cut back, 6 bases at V and 2 bases at J, with 10 bases in the middle. CDR1 and CDR2 from the germline V gene are LNHDA and SQIVND (reference sequence). The length of the CDR3 is 14 residues. The CDR3 reads CASRPQGNTGELFF. Written as DNA, the CDR3 is TGTGCCAGTAGGCCACAGGGAAACACCGGGGAGCTGTTTTTT.

The J gene is TRBJ2-5, the V gene TRBV5-4; 9 bases fit TRBD2. Trimming cost V 1 base and J 13 bases; bases outside gene matches: 17. This CDR3 is 16 amino acids long. The germline V gene has CDR1 SGHNT and CDR2 YYREEE (reference sequence). CDR3 residues: CASSLTPDDPERGVYF. CDR3 bases: TGTGCCAGCAGCTTGACCCCTGACGACCCCGAGCGGGGGGTGTACTTC.

The chain uses TRBV19 and TRBJ2-3, with D possibly matching TRBD2 (6 bases). The CDR3 has 14 amino acids. Between the trimmed V and J ends, which lost 7 bases and 2 bases, there was a span of 13 bases. The germline gives CDR1 LNHDA, CDR2 SQIVND (reference sequence). CDR3 region: CASTRGFNTDTQYF. The CDR3 DNA sequence: TGTGCCAGTACGCGGGGATTCAACACAGATACGCAGTATTTT.